A selection of T cell receptor beta chains follows, all from one sample in a study of T cells in Graves' hyperthyroidism and ophthalmopathy. Each CDR3 protein is one row after TCRdb ran MiXCR on the multiplex PCR reads. The data hold about 710,000 distinct CDR3 sequences, with roughly 15% observed a single time. The sequencing sample was made of blood. The receptor source for this set is a man younger than 35 with Graves' hyperthyroidism. Each CDR3 is given with its conserved first and last residue. D genes are given only for firm matches. Some rows have no size entry. The others give once, few or many, or a class for an expanded clone.

V gene	D gene	clone size	J gene	CDR3 DNA	CDR3 protein
TRBV30	.	.	TRBJ2-7	TGTGCCCGGAGGGCAGGGCACGACGAGCAGTACTTC	CARRAGHDEQYF
TRBV20-1	.	.	TRBJ2-1	TGCAGTGCTAGAGCCCCGAAAGGGGGGGACTACAATGAGCAGTTCTTC	CSARAPKGGDYNEQFF
TRBV30	TRBD1	many	TRBJ1-2	TGTGCCTGGAAAGGACAGGGGAACTATGGCTACACCTTC	CAWKGQGNYGYTF
TRBV20-1	.	many	TRBJ2-3	TGCAGTGCTCCCGAGCCCGGCACAGATACGCAGTATTTT	CSAPEPGTDTQYF
TRBV11-1	TRBD1	.	TRBJ2-3	TGTGCCAGCAGCCCACAGGGGGCTGGGGTGTATACGCAGTATTTT	CASSPQGAGVYTQYF
TRBV4-1	.	few	TRBJ2-7	TGCGCCAGCAGCCGGGGGGGCGAGAGCTCCTACGAGCAGTACTTC	CASSRGGESSYEQYF
TRBV29-1	.	.	TRBJ2-7	TGCAGCGTTGAAGCATTACAGGGATCCTACGAGCAGTACTTC	CSVEALQGSYEQYF
TRBV29-1	TRBD2	many	TRBJ2-3	TGCAGCGTTGAAGGGTTGGGACTAGCGGACGGCACAGATACGCAGTATTTT	CSVEGLGLADGTDTQYF
TRBV25-1	.	few	TRBJ1-1	TGTGCCAGCAGTGAAGTGTTAAGGGGGGGGAACACTGAAGCTTTCTTT	CASSEVLRGGNTEAFF
TRBV11-2	TRBD2	.	TRBJ2-2	TGTGCCAGCAGCTTGCTAGCGGGAGGACTAACCGGGGAGCTGTTTTTT	CASSLLAGGLTGELFF
TRBV7-9	.	many	TRBJ2-7	TGTGCCAGCGGTAAAAGACAGGCCACCACCTACGAGCAGTACTTC	CASGKRQATTYEQYF
TRBV12-3/TRBV12-4	.	few	TRBJ1-2	TGTGCCAGCAGTTCGCGGGACCTCTATGGCTACACCTTC	CASSSRDLYGYTF
TRBV7-2	.	many	TRBJ2-2	TGTGCCAGCAGCTTAGGACTGGGGGAGCTGTTTTTT	CASSLGLGELFF
TRBV11-1	.	many	TRBJ2-1	TGTACCAGCAGCTTAGAGTCGACTGTCTGGAATGAGCAGTTCTTC	CTSSLESTVWNEQFF
TRBV6-1	TRBD1	many	TRBJ2-3	TGTGCCAGCAGCACTCGGACAGGGACCCCACATTCTTTTATGGATACGCAGTATTTT	CASSTRTGTPHSFMDTQYF
TRBV20-1	TRBD1	.	TRBJ2-7	TGCAGTGCTAGTGGTCTTGGAGCAGGGGGCAAATACGAGCAGTACTTC	CSASGLGAGGKYEQYF
TRBV29-1	.	.	TRBJ2-1	TGCAGCGCTCCGGGACACAGCTACAATGAGCAGTTCTTC	CSAPGHSYNEQFF
TRBV2	.	few	TRBJ1-2	TGTGCCAGCAGTGAAGAGGGACCGACCTATGGCTACACCTTC	CASSEEGPTYGYTF
TRBV24-1	TRBD2	.	TRBJ2-1	TGTGCCACCAGTGATGCCTCAGCGGGAGGCCCGGGTGAGCAGTTCTTC	CATSDASAGGPGEQFF
TRBV28	TRBD2	few	TRBJ2-2	TGTGCCAGCAGTTCCGAGACTAGCGGGAATCTCGGGGAGCTGTTTTTT	CASSSETSGNLGELFF
TRBV5-1	.	few	TRBJ2-1	TGCGCCAGCAGCTTGGGCAGTTTCGGGAATGAGCAGTTCTTC	CASSLGSFGNEQFF
TRBV20-1	TRBD2	many	TRBJ2-7	TGCAGTGCTCACACCCTAGCGGGAGTCTACGAGCAGTACTTC	CSAHTLAGVYEQYF
TRBV5-1	.	many	TRBJ2-3	TGCGCCAGCAGTAGGCCGGAGACTAGCACAGATACGCAGTATTTT	CASSRPETSTDTQYF
TRBV4-1	.	few	TRBJ1-1	TGCGCCAGCAGCCAAGATAAACAGAACACTGAAGCTTTCTTT	CASSQDKQNTEAFF
TRBV20-1	.	few	TRBJ1-2	TGCAGTGTCCCACAGGGATCCTATGGCTACACCTTC	CSVPQGSYGYTF
TRBV30	TRBD2	.	TRBJ2-3	TGTGCCTGGAATGTACCCCCCGGGACTAGCGGGAGGGTCACAGATACGCAGTATTTT	CAWNVPPGTSGRVTDTQYF
TRBV18	.	many	TRBJ1-5	TGTGCCAGCTCAGGTTTTAATCAGCCCCAGCATTTT	CASSGFNQPQHF
TRBV2	.	.	TRBJ2-3	TGTGCCAGCAGTGCTGCGACTAGTCAAGATACGCAGTATTTT	CASSAATSQDTQYF
TRBV2	TRBD2	many	TRBJ2-2	TGTGCCAGCAGAGGACTAGCTGGGTACACCGGGGAGCTGTTTTTT	CASRGLAGYTGELFF
TRBV9	.	.	TRBJ1-2	TGTGCCAGCAGCGCTTCTGGACGGTCTAACTATGGCTACACCTTC	CASSASGRSNYGYTF
TRBV12-3/TRBV12-4	.	.	TRBJ2-3	TGTGCCAGCAGTCGCCAAGGAACACACACATATACGCAGTATTTT	CASSRQGTHTYTQYF
TRBV30	.	many	TRBJ2-5	TGTGCCTGGACCAAGAGTGCAGTCGGTCACTTGAAGACCCAGTACTTC	CAWTKSAVGHLKTQYF
TRBV11-3	TRBD1	many	TRBJ2-4	TGTGCCAGCAGTCGGGGACAGGGGTCGAACATTCAGTACTTC	CASSRGQGSNIQYF
TRBV20-1	.	.	TRBJ2-1	TGCAGTGCTTGGACTCATCCCTACGAGCAGTTCTTC	CSAWTHPYEQFF
TRBV27	.	few	TRBJ2-7	TGTGCCAGCAGTTTCGCGAAGGGAGTCTGGTACGAGCAGTACTTC	CASSFAKGVWYEQYF
TRBV28	TRBD2	.	TRBJ2-5	TGTGCCAGCAGCGGGACTAGCGGGAGGAATGGACTTCAAGAGACCCAGTACTTC	CASSGTSGRNGLQETQYF
TRBV2	.	many	TRBJ2-7	TGTGCCAGCACCCACGGCCACCCCTACGAGCAGTACTTC	CASTHGHPYEQYF
TRBV6-2/TRBV6-3	.	many	TRBJ1-5	TGTGCCAGCAGTTACTCGATGCAGAGTTGGAATCAGCCCCAGCATTTT	CASSYSMQSWNQPQHF
TRBV5-6	.	.	TRBJ2-7	TGTGCCAGCAGCCCCTCGAAGCTCTACGAGCAGTACTTC	CASSPSKLYEQYF
TRBV7-2	.	few	TRBJ1-3	TGTGCCAGCAGCTCACTTTTGGGGACGAGGGGAAACACCATATATTTT	CASSSLLGTRGNTIYF
TRBV6-1	.	.	TRBJ2-5	TGTGCCAGTTCCCCCGGGGCATTGGGGGAGACCCAGTACTTC	CASSPGALGETQYF
TRBV3-1	.	many	TRBJ2-7	TGTGCCAGCAGCCAAGGGTTGGGTCACTCCTACGAGCAGTACTTC	CASSQGLGHSYEQYF
TRBV20-1	TRBD2	.	TRBJ2-3	TGCAGTGCTAGACGCGCGGGAGGGTACACAGATACGCAGTATTTT	CSARRAGGYTDTQYF
TRBV28	TRBD1	.	TRBJ1-2	TGTGCCAGCAGTTGGGGACAGACCTCGGTCTATGGCTACACCTTC	CASSWGQTSVYGYTF
TRBV7-9	TRBD2	many	TRBJ2-5	TGTGCCAGCAGCTCGGGACTAGCGGGAGGAGGAGAGACCCAGTACTTC	CASSSGLAGGGETQYF
TRBV7-8	.	.	TRBJ1-3	TGTGCCAGCAGCCCTAGGCAGGGCGTCTCTGAAAACACCATATATTTT	CASSPRQGVSENTIYF